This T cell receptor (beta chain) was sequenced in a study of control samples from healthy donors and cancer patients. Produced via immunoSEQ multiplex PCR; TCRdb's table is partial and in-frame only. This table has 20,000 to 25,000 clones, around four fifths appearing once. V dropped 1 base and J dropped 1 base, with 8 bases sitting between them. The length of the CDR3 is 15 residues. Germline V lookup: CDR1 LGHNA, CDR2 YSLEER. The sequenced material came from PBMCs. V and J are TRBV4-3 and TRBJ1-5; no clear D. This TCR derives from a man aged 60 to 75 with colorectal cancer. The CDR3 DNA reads TGCGCCAGCAGCCAAGTCTGGGGAAGCAATCAGCCCCAGCATTTT. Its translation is CASSQVWGSNQPQHF.